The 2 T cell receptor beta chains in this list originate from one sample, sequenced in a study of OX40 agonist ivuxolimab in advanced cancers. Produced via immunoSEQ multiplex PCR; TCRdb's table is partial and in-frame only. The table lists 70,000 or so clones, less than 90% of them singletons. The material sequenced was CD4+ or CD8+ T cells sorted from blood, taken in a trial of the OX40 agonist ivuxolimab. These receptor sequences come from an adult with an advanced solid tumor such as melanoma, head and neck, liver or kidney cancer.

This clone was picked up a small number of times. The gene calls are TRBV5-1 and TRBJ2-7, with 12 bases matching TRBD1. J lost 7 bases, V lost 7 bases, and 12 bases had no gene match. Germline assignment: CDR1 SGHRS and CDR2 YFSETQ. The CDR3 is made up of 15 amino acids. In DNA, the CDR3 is TGCGCCAGCGAAGGGACAGGGGGCGCAGGATATGAGCAGTACTTC. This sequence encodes CASEGTGGAGYEQYF.

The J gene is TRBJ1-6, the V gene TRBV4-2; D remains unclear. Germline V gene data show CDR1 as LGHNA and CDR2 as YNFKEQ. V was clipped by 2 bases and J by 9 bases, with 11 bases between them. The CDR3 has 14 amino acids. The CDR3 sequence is CASSQRRERSPLHF. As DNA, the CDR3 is TGTGCCAGCAGCCAACGGCGTGAGCGTTCACCCCTCCACTTT.